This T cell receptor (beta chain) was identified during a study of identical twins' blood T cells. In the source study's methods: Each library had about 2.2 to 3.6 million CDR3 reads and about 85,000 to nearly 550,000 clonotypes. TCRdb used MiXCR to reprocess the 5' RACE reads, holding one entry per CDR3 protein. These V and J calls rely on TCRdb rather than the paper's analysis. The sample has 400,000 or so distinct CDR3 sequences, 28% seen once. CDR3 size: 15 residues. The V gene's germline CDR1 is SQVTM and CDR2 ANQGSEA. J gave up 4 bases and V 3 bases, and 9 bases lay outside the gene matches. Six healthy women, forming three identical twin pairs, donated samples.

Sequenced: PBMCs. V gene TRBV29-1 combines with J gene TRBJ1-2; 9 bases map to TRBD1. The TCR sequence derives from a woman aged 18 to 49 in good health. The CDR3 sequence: CSVERGQGNTYGYTF. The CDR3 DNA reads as TGCAGCGTTGAGAGGGGACAGGGAAATACCTATGGCTACACCTTC.